The rows below give T cell receptor beta chains drawn from one sample of a study of blood T cell repertoires in COVID-19. Some clones are missing from TCRdb's copy, which holds only in-frame ones; the method was immunoSEQ multiplex PCR. The sample yields 380,000 or so clones, over 75% seen once. Material for sequencing was PBMCs or T cells enriched from blood (not recorded which). Receptor source: a woman in her thirties or forties with acute COVID-19. Each CDR3 is given with its conserved first and last residue. The order of the fields is D gene, J gene, clone size, CDR3 length, V gene, CDR3 DNA, CDR3 protein. A D gene is named only where the DNA matches it firmly. The size of a clone is reported for some rows only, either as once, few or many, or as a class for expanded clones.

>NA|TRBJ2-2|NA|15|TRBV5-1
TGCGCCAGCAGCAACCCGGGAGTCGAAGTCGGGGAGCTGTTTTTT
CASSNPGVEVGELFF
>TRBD1|TRBJ1-2|NA|12|TRBV6-5
TGTGCCAGCAGTTGGGACAGGGACGGCTACACCTTC
CASSWDRDGYTF
>NA|TRBJ2-7|NA|14|TRBV27
TGTGCCAGCAGTTTGGCGGGACTCGCCTACGAGCAGTACTTC
CASSLAGLAYEQYF
>TRBD1|TRBJ1-2|NA|11|TRBV20-1
TGCAGTGCGCAGGACAGGGCGAGCTACACCTTC
CSAQDRASYTF
>NA|TRBJ2-3|NA|16|TRBV5-1
TGCGCCAGCAGCTTGGAAGGACAGTCGATTTCGGATACGCAGTATTTT
CASSLEGQSISDTQYF
>NA|TRBJ1-4|NA|14|TRBV13
TGTGCCAGCAGCCTAGACCCTAAGGGGGAAAAACTGTTTTTT
CASSLDPKGEKLFF
>NA|TRBJ2-6|NA|16|TRBV5-1
TGCGCCAGCAGCTTGGAAGCGAGCTCTGGGGCCAACGTCCTGACTTTC
CASSLEASSGANVLTF
>TRBD1|TRBJ2-3|NA|17|TRBV13
TGTGCCAGCCAATTCATCACCGGGACAGGGGACACAGATACGCAGTATTTT
CASQFITGTGDTDTQYF
>NA|TRBJ1-1|NA|13|TRBV29-1
TGCAGCGGATACAGGGACGCGAACACTGAAGCTTTCTTT
CSGYRDANTEAFF
>NA|TRBJ1-6|NA|13|TRBV30
TGTGCCTGGAGGGGGGAGGGCTTCGGGCCCCTCCACTTT
CAWRGEGFGPLHF
>NA|TRBJ2-3|NA|14|TRBV24-1
TGTGCCACCAGTGATAGGGGGGGGGCAGATACGCAGTATTTT
CATSDRGGADTQYF
>NA|TRBJ2-5|NA|15|TRBV3-1/TRBV3-2
TGTGCCAGCAGCCAAGACCGCCAGGGCCAAGAGACCCAGTACTTC
CASSQDRQGQETQYF
>TRBD1|TRBJ1-6|NA|16|TRBV5-4
TGTGCCAGCAGCTTGGGGTTCACAGGGGGCCGGTCACCCCTCCACTTT
CASSLGFTGGRSPLHF
>TRBD1|TRBJ1-1|NA|12|TRBV29-1
TGCAGCGTTACCAGGGGGTCCACTGAAGCTTTCTTT
CSVTRGSTEAFF
>NA|TRBJ1-2|NA|14|TRBV7-9
TGTGCCAGCAATTCGGACAGAGGGGACTATGGCTACACCTTC
CASNSDRGDYGYTF
>NA|TRBJ1-6|once|15|TRBV7-9
TGTGCCAGCAGCTTAGTGGGCAACGGTAATTCACCCCTCCACTTT
CASSLVGNGNSPLHF
>TRBD1|TRBJ2-5|NA|14|TRBV5-1
TGCGCCAGCAGCCCGGGGACAGGGGTAGAGACCCAGTACTTC
CASSPGTGVETQYF
>NA|TRBJ1-1|NA|12|TRBV5-5
TGTGCCAGCAGCCTACAGGGCCCATTGACTTTCTTT
CASSLQGPLTFF
>NA|TRBJ1-1|NA|13|TRBV29-1
TGCAGCGTAGCAACAGGGTTAAACACTGAAGCTTTCTTT
CSVATGLNTEAFF
>TRBD1|TRBJ1-1|NA|13|TRBV11-2
TGTGCCAGCAGCCTGGACAGGGACACTGAAGCTTTCTTT
CASSLDRDTEAFF
>TRBD1|TRBJ1-3|NA|14|TRBV2
TGTGCCAGCAGGTCGACAGGGGGGGGAAACACCATATATTTT
CASRSTGGGNTIYF
>NA|TRBJ1-3|once|14|TRBV19
TGTGCCAGTAGTAAAACGGGGTACCGAAACACCATATATTTT
CASSKTGYRNTIYF
>TRBD2|TRBJ2-7|NA|15|TRBV2
TGTGCCAGCAGGGACGGGGGGTCCCGCTCCTACGAGCAGTACTTC
CASRDGGSRSYEQYF
>NA|TRBJ2-7|NA|14|TRBV2
TGTGCCAGCAATAGACACCGAGCTTTATACGAGCAGTACTTC
CASNRHRALYEQYF
>TRBD2|TRBJ2-3|once|15|TRBV5-1
TGCGCCAGCAGCAGGGGACTAGCGGGGATAGATACGCAGTATTTT
CASSRGLAGIDTQYF
>TRBD1|TRBJ1-5|NA|15|TRBV10-3
TGTGCCATCAGCGGACAGGGATTGTCTTCTCAGCCCCAGCATTTT
CAISGQGLSSQPQHF
>TRBD1|TRBJ1-1|NA|15|TRBV18
TGTGCCAGCTCACTAGGGACAGTCGTAAACACTGAAGCTTTCTTT
CASSLGTVVNTEAFF
>NA|TRBJ2-1|NA|13|TRBV19
TGTGCCAGTAGTAGGCGGGTCTACAATGAGCAGTTCTTC
CASSRRVYNEQFF
>TRBD1|TRBJ2-5|NA|16|TRBV13
TGTGCCAGCAGCTTAGACGTCGGGACAGGGGCAGAGACCCAGTACTTC
CASSLDVGTGAETQYF
>TRBD2|TRBJ2-7|NA|19|TRBV5-4
TGTGCCAGCAGCCCGTACCCCCCTAGCGGGGGGGCTAAACGGAACGAGCAGTACTTC
CASSPYPPSGGAKRNEQYF
>NA|TRBJ1-1|NA|14|TRBV4-2
TGTGCCAGCAGCCAAGGTCGGGGAGACACTGAAGCTTTCTTT
CASSQGRGDTEAFF
>NA|TRBJ2-1|NA|16|TRBV9
TGTGCCAGCAGCGTACTAGGAGGGGGCTTGAGGAATGAGCAGTTCTTC
CASSVLGGGLRNEQFF
>NA|TRBJ1-5|NA|15|TRBV7-2
TGTGCCAGCAGCCTCTCTCCGGGTGGGAGTCAGCCCCAGCATTTT
CASSLSPGGSQPQHF
>TRBD1|TRBJ1-1|NA|16|TRBV24-1
TGTGCCACCAGATCCGGGACAGGGAAGGGGAACACTGAAGCTTTCTTT
CATRSGTGKGNTEAFF
>TRBD1|TRBJ1-4|few|18|TRBV5-4
TGTGCCAGCAGCTCGACAGGGGCCCTACTCCCAACTAATGAAAAACTGTTTTTT
CASSSTGALLPTNEKLFF
>TRBD1|TRBJ2-3|NA|15|TRBV13
TGTGCCAGCAGCGATCACGGGACAGTCACAGATACGCAGTATTTT
CASSDHGTVTDTQYF
>TRBD1|TRBJ2-2|NA|14|TRBV9
TGTGCCAGCAGCGTACAGGGGGACACCGGGGAGCTGTTTTTT
CASSVQGDTGELFF
>TRBD1|TRBJ1-6|NA|14|TRBV19
TGTGCCAGTAGTATGGACAGGGAGAATTCACCCCTCCACTTT
CASSMDRENSPLHF
>NA|TRBJ2-7|NA|13|TRBV9
TGTGCCAGCAGCACCACAGGGAGCGTCGAGCAGTACTTC
CASSTTGSVEQYF
>TRBD2|TRBJ2-7|NA|14|TRBV9
TGTGCCAGCAGCGTAGGGGGAGGGGCTTCGGAGCAGTACTTC
CASSVGGGASEQYF
>TRBD1|TRBJ2-7|few|15|TRBV5-5
TGTGCCAGCAGCTCGGTTGGGACAGGGGCCTACGAGCAGTACTTC
CASSSVGTGAYEQYF
>NA|TRBJ1-4|NA|15|TRBV5-1
TGCGCCAGCAGCCCCGGGACAATAGCAAATGAAAAACTGTTTTTT
CASSPGTIANEKLFF
>NA|TRBJ2-2|many|13|TRBV2
TGTGCCAGCAGTCCCGATAATAGTCCTGCGCTGTTTTTT
CASSPDNSPALFF
>TRBD1|TRBJ2-4|NA|14|TRBV19
TGTGCCAGTAGTCCGGGACAGAATAAAAACATTCAGTACTTC
CASSPGQNKNIQYF
>NA|TRBJ1-2|NA|14|TRBV19
TGTGCCAGTAGTATAGATCACAGGGTAGAGGGCTACACCTTC
CASSIDHRVEGYTF
>NA|TRBJ2-3|NA|10|TRBV20-1
TGCAGTGCTAGTTCGGATACGCAGTATTTT
CSASSDTQYF
>NA|TRBJ1-5|NA|18|TRBV6-8
TGTGCCAGCAACAAACCCCGGGATTCCGGGAGTATCTTCCAGCCCCAGCATTTT
CASNKPRDSGSIFQPQHF
>TRBD1|TRBJ1-4|NA|15|TRBV2
TGTGCCAGCAGTGGTAAGACAGGGTCGAAAGAAAAACTGTTTTTT
CASSGKTGSKEKLFF
>NA|TRBJ2-3|once|14|TRBV4-2
TGTGCCAGCAGCCAAGAGCGAGGGACAGATACGCAGTATTTT
CASSQERGTDTQYF
>TRBD1|TRBJ1-6|NA|16|TRBV7-9
TGTGCCAGCAGCTTCCCCCCGGGACAGGGGGATTCACCCCTCCACTTT
CASSFPPGQGDSPLHF
>TRBD2|TRBJ2-5|NA|15|TRBV11-2
TGTGCCAGCCTAGGACTAGCGGGGGGGGAAGAGACCCAGTACTTC
CASLGLAGGEETQYF
>NA|TRBJ1-3|NA|14|TRBV3-1/TRBV3-2
TGTGCCAGCGGGGACACCATCTCTGGAAACACCATATATTTT
CASGDTISGNTIYF
>NA|TRBJ1-2|once|12|TRBV10-3
TGTGCCATCAGCGGGTCCTATTATGGCTACACCTTC
CAISGSYYGYTF
>TRBD1|TRBJ1-6|NA|16|TRBV7-2
TGTGCCAGCAGCACCTACCGGACAGGGGCAGATTCACCCCTCCACTTT
CASSTYRTGADSPLHF